The 17 T cell receptor beta chains listed next were all sequenced from one sample in a study of shared clonotypes between healthy human individuals. Produced via immunoSEQ multiplex PCR; TCRdb's table is partial and in-frame only. The table has approximately 2.1 million clones, 80% to 95% seen once. Sequences were obtained from naive CD4+ T cells from PBMCs. Documented subset: CD45RA+ positively selected. Source of these receptors: a young man in good health. Some clones in this sample may be carry-over from other donors' samples.

The genes are TRBV6-5 and TRBJ2-2; tentatively, D is TRBD1 (6 bases). This CDR3 has 13 amino acids. CDR1 and CDR2 from the germline V gene are MNHEY and SVGAGI. Trimming removed 6 bases from V and 6 bases from J, with 11 bases in between. The CDR3: CASSPTGSGELFF. The DNA for the CDR3 is TGTGCCAGCAGCCCGACAGGATCCGGGGAGCTGTTTTTT.

This chain uses TRBV19 with TRBJ2-1; 7 nucleotides agree with TRBD1. CDR3 length equals 14 residues. Germline-derived CDR1 and CDR2 are LNHDA and SQIVND (reference sequence). The V and J ends lost 11 bases and 7 bases, in that order; junction bases with no gene match: 14. The CDR3 sequence: CACHRGDGMNEQFF. The CDR3 region has the DNA TGTGCCTGCCACAGGGGTGACGGAATGAATGAGCAGTTCTTC.

This chain links TRBV11-2 with TRBJ2-7; no definite D call. Germline CDR1 SGHAT, CDR2 FQNNGV. V was trimmed by 1 base and J by 7 bases, leaving 8 bases between them. The CDR3 spans 12 residues. The CDR3 nucleotides are TGTGCCAGCAGCTTAGTTCCGTGGGAGCAGTACTTC. Translation gives CASSLVPWEQYF.

The CDR3 nucleotides read TGTGCCAGCAGGAGGACAGGGGAAGAGACCCAGTACTTC. The encoded protein is CASRRTGEETQYF. The rearrangement joins TRBV9 to TRBJ2-5; 9 bases line up with TRBD1. CDR1 is SGDLS and CDR2 is YYNGEE in the germline V gene. J gave up 3 bases and V 5 bases, and 2 bases lay outside the gene matches. This CDR3 is built from 13 residues. Together with reference TRBV9 and TRBJ2-5, the CDR3 gives the full variable domain: DSGVTQTPKHLITATGQRVTLRCSPRSGDLSVYWYQQSLDQGLQFLIQYYNGEERAKGNILERFSAQQFPDLHSELNLSSLELGDSALYFCASRRTGEETQYFGPGTRLLVL.

V and J are TRBV7-2 and TRBJ2-3; 15 nucleotides line up with TRBD2. Trimming at V came to 5 bases and at J to 0 bases, leaving 6 bases not matched to a gene. CDR3 length: 18 amino acids. CDR1 and CDR2 (germline): SGHTA, FQGNSA. CDR3 amino acids: CASSPGTSGRPSTDTQYF. Here the CDR3 DNA reads TGTGCCAGCAGCCCCGGGACTAGCGGGAGGCCAAGCACAGATACGCAGTATTTT.

V gene TRBV6-1 combines with J gene TRBJ2-5; D unresolved. V was trimmed by 1 base and J by 11 bases, leaving 11 bases between them. The CDR3 runs 12 residues. The V gene's germline CDR1 is MNHNS and CDR2 SASEGT. CDR3 in DNA: TGTGCCAGCAGTGAAGGTATGCGGCCGCAGTACTTC. Amino acid sequence: CASSEGMRPQYF.

Details on this clone: The same CDR3 is also encoded by other DNA sequences in this sample. The CDR3: CASSEFYEQYF. Written as DNA, the CDR3 is TGTGCCAGCAGTGAATTCTACGAGCAGTACTTC. V usage is TRBV2 and J usage is TRBJ2-7; unclear D gene. The V gene lost 2 bases and the J gene lost 3 bases, with 2 bases spanning the gap. Germline values: CDR1 SNHLY, CDR2 FYNNEI. CDR3 size: 11 residues.

The chain joins TRBV5-1 to TRBJ2-3; D is undetermined. CDR3 size: 14 residues. The V end lost 0 bases, the J end lost 0 bases, and 5 bases lay between the germline ends. The germline gives CDR1 SGHRS, CDR2 YFSETQ. The CDR3 here is CASSLDHSTDTQYF. CDR3 DNA: TGCGCCAGCAGCTTGGATCACAGCACAGATACGCAGTATTTT.

The J gene is TRBJ2-7, the V gene TRBV6-6; D remains unclear. The CDR3 has 16 residues. The V and J ends lost 5 bases and 0 bases respectively, with 17 bases between them. Germline V lookup: CDR1 MNHNY, CDR2 SVGAGI (reference sequence). The CDR3 coding sequence is TGTGCCAGCAGTCCAGGAATTAGTTTAAGCTCCTACGAGCAGTACTTC. Translating it yields CASSPGISLSSYEQYF.

Turning to this clone: The same CDR3 is also encoded by other DNA sequences in this sample. This sequence joins TRBV6-1 and TRBJ2-7, with 7 nucleotides matching TRBD2. Trimming took 8 bases from V and 0 from J; bases not matched to a gene: 1. Looked up from germline, CDR1 is MNHNS and CDR2 is SASEGT. The CDR3 spans 12 residues. The CDR3 DNA follows: TGTGCCAGCCGCGGGAGCTCCTACGAGCAGTACTTC. Translated, it gives CASRGSSYEQYF.

The chain uses TRBV28 and TRBJ1-1; no clear D gene. Germline V lookup: CDR1 MDHEN, CDR2 SYDVKM. V gave up 6 bases and J gave up 3 bases, with 8 bases separating them. This CDR3 is 12 amino acids long. CDR3 coding DNA: TGTGCCAGCAGGACCATGGACACTGAAGCTTTCTTT. Amino acids: CASRTMDTEAFF.

This clone was recorded only once. This chain joins TRBV5-6 and TRBJ1-2, with 10 nucleotides matching TRBD1. Looked up from germline, CDR1 is SGHDT and CDR2 is YYEEEE. This CDR3 has 14 residues. After removal of 5 bases from V and 4 bases from J, the junction contained 5 bases not matched to a gene. In nucleotides, the CDR3 is TGTGCCAGCAGGGAGACAGGGGGCATCTATGGCTACACCTTC. It is translated as CASRETGGIYGYTF.

This clone appeared once. The V call is TRBV11-2, the J call TRBJ1-4; D is ambiguous. The germline V gene has CDR1 SGHAT and CDR2 FQNNGV. V shed 2 bases and J shed 5 bases, with 3 bases lying between them. The CDR3 is 12 residues long. CDR3 region: CASSLPNEKLFF. For the CDR3, the DNA is TGTGCCAGCAGCTTACCCAATGAAAAACTGTTTTTT.

The gene calls are TRBV7-2 and TRBJ1-4; a weak D match, TRBD1 (5 bases). Trimming pared 5 bases from V and 7 bases from J, leaving 17 bases between. CDR3 length: 15 amino acids. Germline CDR1 and CDR2: SGHTA and FQGNSA. CDR3 sequence: CASSPSVGALEKLFF. The CDR3 DNA sequence: TGTGCCAGCAGCCCCTCTGTTGGGGCGCTTGAAAAACTGTTTTTT.

This clone occurred once. This chain connects TRBV5-5 to TRBJ2-7, with D possibly called TRBD1 or TRBD2 (7 bases each). Germline V gene data show CDR1 as SGHKS and CDR2 as YYEKEE (reference sequence). Trimming cost V 2 bases and J 2 bases, with 17 bases left between them. This CDR3 has 16 residues. The CDR3 reads CASSFREGAAPYEQYF. The CDR3 bases are TGTGCCAGCAGCTTCAGGGAGGGGGCCGCACCCTACGAGCAGTACTTC.

The chain joins TRBV27 to TRBJ1-5; D is possibly TRBD1 (6 bases). The V gene's germline CDR1 is MNHEY and CDR2 SMNVEV (reference sequence). The CDR3 has 15 amino acids. Trimming removed 3 bases at V and 7 bases at J, with 16 bases between. The chain's CDR3 is CASSFLGVRGQPQHF. The CDR3 bases are TGTGCCAGCAGTTTCTTGGGTGTCAGGGGACAGCCCCAGCATTTT.

The chain combines TRBV27 with TRBJ2-6; a possible D gene is TRBD2 (6 bases). Germline-derived CDR1 and CDR2 are MNHEY and SMNVEV (reference sequence). Trimming pared 2 bases from V and 2 bases from J, leaving 13 bases between. CDR3 length equals 17 residues. The CDR3 bases are TGTGCCAGCAGTTTACTTACGGGGGTTGCTGGGGCCAACGTCCTGACTTTC. This translates into CASSLLTGVAGANVLTF.